This note documents a single TCR beta chain sequence. The data are from a study of shared clonotypes between healthy human individuals. Terminally differentiated effector memory CD45RA+ cells were excluded by CCR7 positive selection of CD45RO-negative cells. Method: immunoSEQ multiplex PCR; TCRdb's copy keeps in-frame clones and lacks some. The table shows about 2 million clones, with approximately 94% occurring only once. Sequenced: naive CD8+ T cells sorted from blood. This clonotype originated in a young man in good health.

The CDR3 sequence is CASSSRTGGNTEAFF. The CDR3 DNA is TGTGCCAGCAGTTCCCGGACAGGGGGGAACACTGAAGCTTTCTTT. The chain uses TRBV6-5 and TRBJ1-1; 10 bases align to TRBD1. V was pared by 4 bases and J by 1 base, with 3 bases of the junction left unmatched. The length of the CDR3 is 15 residues. From germline, CDR1 is MNHEY and CDR2 SVGAGI.